The 9 T cell receptor beta chains below all came from one sample that was sequenced in a study of CD8+CD57+ T cells in acquired aplastic anemia. Patients chosen for sequencing had CD8+CD57+ cells that had expanded, as shown by flow cytometry. Profiling that covered TCR beta VDJ and CDR3 relied on genomic DNA as its template. TCRdb called the reads again in MiXCR, with one record for every CDR3 protein. The sample yields around 200,000 distinct CDR3 sequences, 40% to 50% seen once. Specimen: sorted CD4+, CD8+, or CD8+CD57+ T cells (not recorded which) from PBMCs. These TCRs come from a human donor with aplastic anemia.

In its sample, this clonotype was seen many times. The chain recombines TRBV24-1 with TRBJ2-5; D is uncertain. Germline V gene sequence: CDR1 KGHDR, CDR2 SFDVKD. V gave up 4 bases and J gave up 2 bases, with 7 bases separating them. This CDR3 is 13 amino acids long. The DNA for the CDR3 is TGTGCCACCAGTGAGGGGTGGCAAGAGACCCAGTACTTC. Translation: CATSEGWQETQYF.

The chain is built from TRBV19 and TRBJ1-4; a weak D match, TRBD1 (5 bases). This CDR3 is 14 amino acids long. In germline, CDR1 is LNHDA, CDR2 SQIVND (reference sequence). Trimming took off 3 bases at V and 6 bases at J, with 11 bases between the two ends. This chain's CDR3 is CASSIGDSHEKLFF. In DNA form, the CDR3 reads TGTGCCAGTAGTATCGGGGACTCCCATGAAAAACTGTTTTTT.

This clonotype was seen repeatedly, ten times or more. The V and J genes are TRBV27 and TRBJ2-3; no reliable D call. Germline V CDR1 and CDR2: MNHEY, SMNVEV (reference sequence). Trimming removed 1 base at V and 2 bases at J, with 4 bases between. This CDR3 is 13 amino acids long. The CDR3 sequence is CASSLWVTDTQYF. CDR3 DNA sequence: TGTGCCAGCAGTTTATGGGTCACAGATACGCAGTATTTT.

The chain couples TRBV24-1 to TRBJ2-5; D gene uncertain. V lost 0 bases and J 4 bases, leaving 11 bases between the germline ends. The CDR3 is 15 residues long. Germline assignment: CDR1 KGHDR and CDR2 SFDVKD. The CDR3 reads CATSDLQVVGETQYF. The CDR3 nucleotides read TGTGCCACCAGTGATTTGCAGGTGGTCGGAGAGACCCAGTACTTC.

The chain uses TRBV15 and TRBJ1-2; D not certain. The V end lost 0 bases, the J end lost 0 bases, and 8 bases lay between the germline ends. The CDR3 is 15 amino acids. The V gene's germline CDR1 is LNHNV and CDR2 YYDKDF (reference sequence). The CDR3 coding sequence is TGTGCCACCAGCAGAGATACCCTGGCTAACTATGGCTACACCTTC. Amino acids: CATSRDTLANYGYTF.

The rearrangement joins TRBV12-3 or TRBV12-4 to TRBJ1-2; unclear D gene. This CDR3 contains 14 residues. V lost 1 base and J 5 bases, leaving 11 bases between the germline ends. The CDR3 coding sequence is TGTGCCAGCAGTTTAGGGGGTGGGGTATATGGCTACACCTTC. This encodes CASSLGGGVYGYTF.

This clonotype was observed at least ten times. V is TRBV12-5 and J is TRBJ1-2, with TRBD1 identical over 7 bases. Germline loops: CDR1 LGHNT, CDR2 FRNRAP. The CDR3 runs 15 residues. V lost 1 base, J lost 6 bases, and 8 bases stayed unmatched. As DNA, the CDR3 is TGTGCTAGTGGTTTGGGGCCACAGGGGTCCCATGGCTACACCTTC. Protein sequence: CASGLGPQGSHGYTF.

This chain uses TRBV20-1 with TRBJ1-3; a possible D gene is TRBD1 (5 bases). This CDR3 has 14 amino acids. The germline gives CDR1 DFQATT, CDR2 SNEGSKA (reference sequence). V lost 0 bases to trimming and J lost 5 bases, with 11 bases between them. The CDR3 region has the DNA TGCAGTGCTAGAGAACAGGCCCGTAGAAACACCATATATTTT. Translated, it gives CSAREQARRNTIYF.

In DNA, the CDR3 is TGTGCCAGCAGCTCAGGACAGGGTAACTACGAGCAGTACTTC. Its protein product is CASSSGQGNYEQYF. The chain joins TRBV7-8 to TRBJ2-7, with 8 bases matching TRBD1. Germline V gene data show CDR1 as SGHVS and CDR2 as FQNEAQ. The CDR3 is 14 residues long. V dropped 4 bases and J dropped 3; count of bases not matched to a gene: 5. Full variable domain (outside the CDR3, taken from reference TRBV7-8 and TRBJ2-7): GAGVSQSPRYKVAKRGQDVALRCDPISGHVSLFWYQQALGQGPEFLTYFQNEAQLDKSGLPSDRFFAERPEGSVSTLKIQRTQQEDSAVYLCASSSGQGNYEQYFGPGTRLTVT.